Presented here are 20 T cell receptor beta chains from one specimen sequenced in a study of T cells in Graves' hyperthyroidism and ophthalmopathy. It was RNA transcripts that yielded the amplified TCR beta CDR3 regions. A set of HTBI primers served as the primers for a first-round RT-PCR of the TCR CDR3. MiXCR, run by TCRdb on the multiplex PCR reads, gives a single entry per CDR3 protein. The data show roughly 800,000 distinct CDR3 sequences, 38% seen once. Sequenced sample: blood. These receptors originate from a young man with Graves' hyperthyroidism.

This clonotype was detected once. Since a much larger clone is just one base distant, this may be a read error. The genes are TRBV2 and TRBJ1-2; D is uncertain. CDR3 length equals 11 residues. CDR1 is SNHLY, CDR2 FYNNEI, per germline. The germline V and J ends were trimmed by 6 bases and 6 bases, with 8 bases remaining between them. CDR3 nucleotide sequence: TGTGCCAGCAGACCCGACAATGGCTACACCTTC. It codes for CASRPDNGYTF.

This clonotype was counted only a few times. The rearrangement uses TRBV20-1 and TRBJ2-5; a weak D match, TRBD1 (5 bases). The V gene's germline CDR1 is DFQATT and CDR2 SNEGSKA (reference sequence). The CDR3 loop spans 13 amino acids. V was trimmed by 0 bases and J by 4 bases, leaving 9 bases between them. The CDR3 DNA reads TGCAGTGCTAGAGATCGCAGGGCAGAGACCCAGTACTTC. Its translation: CSARDRRAETQYF.

Worth noting for this clonotype: A much larger clone lies one base from this, so it may be a read error. The chain joins TRBV7-2 to TRBJ2-5; D gene unclear. CDR1 is SGHTA and CDR2 is FQGNSA in the germline V gene. V lost 8 bases and J 2 bases, leaving 9 bases between the germline ends. CDR3 length: 12 amino acids. CDR3 in DNA: TGTGCCAGCGCCGGCCCTCAAGAGACCCAGTACTTC. This translates into CASAGPQETQYF.

The V and J genes are TRBV29-1 and TRBJ2-7; D unclear. Germline-derived CDR1 and CDR2 are SQVTM and ANQGSEA. V lost 3 bases to trimming and J lost 4 bases, with 13 bases between them. This CDR3 spans 13 amino acids. The CDR3 DNA is TGCAGCGTTGAGGACGGCTACTTATACGAGCAGTACTTC. It codes for CSVEDGYLYEQYF.

The sample holds a few counts of this clonotype. This CDR3 is CSARGAPGSGANVLTF. CDR3 sequence (DNA): TGCAGTGCTAGAGGCGCCCCAGGGTCCGGGGCCAACGTCCTGACTTTC. The chain carries TRBV20-1 and TRBJ2-6; D perhaps matches TRBD1 (5 bases). The CDR3 covers 16 residues. Germline lookup yields CDR1 DFQATT and CDR2 SNEGSKA (reference sequence). Between the trimmed V and J ends, which lost 1 base and 4 bases, there was a span of 14 bases.

This clonotype occurred many times. This rearrangement joins TRBV10-3 to TRBJ1-5, with TRBD1 identical over 7 bases. Per germline, CDR1 ENHRY and CDR2 SYGVKD. This CDR3 is 16 amino acids long. V shed 0 bases, J shed 3 bases, and the junction held 5 bases outside the gene matches. The DNA of the CDR3 is TGTGCCATCAGTGAGTCTCTGGGACAGACCAATCAGCCCCAGCATTTT. It is translated as CAISESLGQTNQPQHF.

The chain couples TRBV7-8 to TRBJ1-4, with TRBD1 identical over 7 bases. V dropped 8 bases and J dropped 4; count of bases not matched to a gene: 10. Per the germline V gene, CDR1 is SGHVS and CDR2 is FQNEAQ. This CDR3 is built from 15 residues. CDR3 sequence: CASSIRGQLNEKLFF. CDR3 sequence (DNA): TGTGCCAGCTCCATCCGGGGACAGCTTAATGAAAAACTGTTTTTT.

The chain couples TRBV7-2 to TRBJ2-7; tentatively, D is TRBD2 (5 bases). The germline CDR1 and CDR2 sequences are SGHTA and FQGNSA. Trimming left V 5 bases short and J 1 base short, with 15 bases between. This CDR3 has 15 amino acids. Here the CDR3 DNA reads TGTGCCAGCAGCCCCGGGCCTACGGGGTCCTACGAGCAGTACTTC. Translated: CASSPGPTGSYEQYF.

CDR3 sequence reads: CSANRPGQGAFF. Written as DNA, the CDR3 is TGCAGTGCTAATAGACCGGGACAGGGGGCTTTCTTT. The chain uses TRBV20-1 and TRBJ1-1; 10 bases match TRBD1. CDR1 is DFQATT, CDR2 SNEGSKA, per germline (reference sequence). The CDR3 extends over 12 amino acids. Trimming took 4 bases from V and 11 from J; bases not matched to a gene: 7.

In this sample, this clonotype turned up once. In nucleotides, the CDR3 is TGTGCCGGCGGCAGGACCGGCGGTAAGACCTACGAGCAGTACTTC. It encodes CAGGRTGGKTYEQYF. This rearrangement joins TRBV6-1 to TRBJ2-7, with unresolved D. This CDR3 has 15 amino acids. Per the germline V gene, CDR1 is MNHNS and CDR2 is SASEGT. The germline V and J ends were trimmed by 11 bases and 2 bases, with 22 bases remaining between them.

The rearrangement links TRBV11-2 to TRBJ1-2; D possibly corresponds to TRBD1 (5 bases). Germline loops: CDR1 SGHAT, CDR2 FQNNGV. The CDR3 covers 15 residues. Trimming stripped 2 bases from V and 3 bases from J, with 13 bases between. The CDR3, as DNA: TGTGCCAGCAGCTTATTGCCAGGGCCAGACTATGGCTACACCTTC. It specifies CASSLLPGPDYGYTF.

The chain has TRBV7-2 and TRBJ1-1; D perhaps matches TRBD1 (5 bases). The CDR3 sequence is 14 residues long. Trimming pared 5 bases from V and 5 bases from J, leaving 15 bases between. Per the germline V gene, CDR1 is SGHTA and CDR2 is FQGNSA. CDR3 loop: CASSPRSEGTEAFF. CDR3 DNA: TGTGCCAGCAGCCCGAGATCCGAGGGGACTGAAGCTTTCTTT.

This clonotype has a count of ten or more. V gene TRBV2 combines with J gene TRBJ1-2, with D possibly being TRBD1 (5 bases). The germline V gene encodes CDR1 SNHLY and CDR2 FYNNEI. The ends were cut back, 8 bases at V and 5 bases at J, with 9 bases in the middle. The CDR3 has 11 amino acids. The CDR3 reads CASGDSYGYTF. The CDR3 nucleotides are TGTGCCAGCGGCGACAGTTATGGCTACACCTTC.

In its sample, this clonotype was seen a few times. The V gene is TRBV7-9, the J gene TRBJ2-5, with D perhaps TRBD2 (5 bases). Deletions cut 5 bases from V and 5 bases from J, with 15 bases between. The germline gives CDR1 SEHNR, CDR2 FQNEAQ (reference sequence). The CDR3 length is 14 residues. In DNA form, the CDR3 reads TGTGCCAGCAGCCCCTCTTCAGCGGAGGAGACCCAGTACTTC. Protein: CASSPSSAEETQYF.

Only a few counts were recorded for this clonotype. The genes are TRBV29-1 and TRBJ1-2; D is ambiguous. The V gene lost 3 bases and the J gene lost 7 bases, with 9 bases spanning the gap. Germline loops: CDR1 SQVTM, CDR2 ANQGSEA. The length of the CDR3 is 11 residues. The CDR3 region is CSVDRMGGYTF. In nucleotides, the CDR3 is TGCAGCGTTGACAGGATGGGTGGCTACACCTTC.

This clonotype was seen many times. The CDR3 DNA is TGTGCCAGCAGCGCCCGACAGCGAGCGGATTCACCCCTCCACTTT. Encoded protein: CASSARQRADSPLHF. The chain is built from TRBV9 and TRBJ1-6; perhaps TRBD1 as D (5 bases). The length of the CDR3 is 15 residues. The germline V and J ends were trimmed by 3 bases and 8 bases, with 15 bases remaining between them. From germline, CDR1 is SGDLS and CDR2 YYNGEE.

This clonotype was picked up many times. The gene calls are TRBV2 and TRBJ2-7, with 7 bases fitting TRBD2. CDR1 is SNHLY and CDR2 is FYNNEI in the germline V gene. The CDR3 has 14 residues. V trimming: 4 bases; J trimming: 6 bases; junction bases outside the gene matches: 9. The CDR3 spells CASSGGSGGLEQYF. CDR3 sequence (DNA): TGTGCCAGCAGTGGTGGGTCGGGAGGACTCGAGCAGTACTTC.

The V call is TRBV4-3, the J call TRBJ1-1; D unresolved. The CDR3 has 14 residues. V was pared by 0 bases and J by 4 bases, with 9 bases between. From germline, CDR1 is LGHNA and CDR2 YSLEER. The CDR3 nucleotides read TGCGCCAGCAGCCAAGAAGGGTTCGGCACTGAAGCTTTCTTT. Translating it yields CASSQEGFGTEAFF.

In nucleotides, the CDR3 is TGTGCCAGTAGCCGACTAGCGGAGAGCTCCTACGAGCAGTACTTC. Encoded protein: CASSRLAESSYEQYF. This chain joins TRBV19 and TRBJ2-7; TRBD2 matches at 9 bases. The junction had 6 bases not matched to a gene; V was cut back by 6 bases and J by 0 bases. CDR3 length equals 15 residues. CDR1 is LNHDA and CDR2 is SQIVND in the germline V gene (reference sequence).

V is TRBV7-9 and J is TRBJ2-7; D remains unclear. CDR1 is SEHNR and CDR2 is FQNEAQ in the germline V gene (reference sequence). V shed 3 bases and J shed 0 bases, with 9 bases lying between them. The CDR3 loop spans 14 amino acids. CDR3: CASSFDAGSYEQYF. DNA for the CDR3: TGTGCCAGCAGCTTTGACGCCGGCTCCTACGAGCAGTACTTC.